This T cell receptor beta chain was recovered during a study of blood T cell repertoires in COVID-19. The overall study: The origin of the acute and convalescent COVID-19 samples was the United States, Italy and Spain.

Some clones are missing from TCRdb's copy, which holds only in-frame ones; the method was immunoSEQ multiplex PCR. The sample includes roughly 250,000 clones, roughly 90% of them seen just once. The CDR3 totals 16 residues. From germline, CDR1 is SGHRS and CDR2 YFSETQ. Deletions cut 7 bases from V and 1 base from J, with 20 bases between. In Seattle, patients joined the study during active infection and were tracked longitudinally. The receptor was isolated from a woman in her twenties or thirties with COVID-19, enrolled during active disease. The sample taken for sequencing was peripheral blood. The rearrangement links TRBV5-1 to TRBJ1-1; possible D gene TRBD1, 5 bases. The CDR3, as DNA: TGCGCCAGCGTCCGGGACGGGAGATATGGGAACACTGAAGCTTTCTTT. Amino acids: CASVRDGRYGNTEAFF.